One T cell receptor (beta chain) is described in this entry. Its antigen is unidentified. Amplified TCR beta CDR3 regions came from RNA transcripts. HTBI primers were the set used in a first-round RT-PCR of the TCR CDR3. TCRdb reprocessed the multiplex PCR reads via MiXCR and lists one record per CDR3 protein. The sample has around 600,000 distinct CDR3 sequences; 12% to 15% are singletons. Researchers barred patients who had uncontrolled infection, other autoimmune disease, pregnancy or lactation. Trimming took off 0 bases at V and 0 bases at J, with 9 bases between the two ends. Germline CDR1 reads DFQATT; CDR2 reads SNEGSKA (reference sequence). This CDR3 is built from 15 residues. The record originates from a study of T cells in Graves' hyperthyroidism and ophthalmopathy. In the study overall: At initial diagnosis, before any treatment had begun, peripheral blood was obtained.

General study findings and limits: Ophthalmopathy was predicted by the model a median of roughly 6.7 months ahead of onset.

The chain is built from TRBV20-1 and TRBJ1-3; a weak D match, TRBD1 (6 bases). The clonotype comes from a woman aged 18 to 35 with Graves' ophthalmopathy. Input material: blood. The CDR3 is CSARDSRGSGNTIYF. The CDR3 DNA reads as TGCAGTGCTAGAGATTCCAGGGGCTCTGGAAACACCATATATTTT.